This T cell receptor (beta chain) was observed in a study of early T cells in non-severe SARS-CoV-2 infection (dated by TCRdb to the early 2020s). As for the study more broadly: TCR sequencing used bulk RNA from unsorted whole blood, so alpha and beta chains could not be paired. Beyond this particular receptor, the publication reports: VDJdb matching was skewed toward anti-spike CD8 responses and likely underestimated virus-specific expansions by missing private and CD4 specificities.

A case-control design nested within a healthcare worker cohort in London, UK, was used, with weekly nasopharyngeal swab PCR tests and blood sampling performed. Healthcare workers were enrolled in the week of the UK lockdown, from 23 to 31 March 2020, and were followed every week for up to roughly 15 weeks. Libraries were made using 5' RACE. These reads were obtained on a NextSeq 500. Unique molecular identifiers were attached to individual cDNA molecules in the TCR library protocol so that sequencing error and PCR bias could be corrected. Both TCR alpha and beta chains were sequenced, and tight co-correlation was observed between alpha and beta sequence abundances in each sample. The authors processed their data as follows. Decombinator V4 was used to perform V gene, J gene and CDR3 annotation of TCR sequences. TCRs were defined as expanded if a significant change between any two time points was detected under a Poisson model with p below 0.0001. TCR abundances were normalised to the total number of TCRs sequenced per sample and expressed as counts per million. TRAV1-2 paired with TRAJ12, TRAJ20 or TRAJ33 defined MAIT TCRs, while TRAV10 paired with TRAJ18 defined iNKT TCRs. VDJdb, accessed 1 November 2021, was searched for CMV, EBV and SARS-CoV-2 annotated TCRs, excluding TCRs annotated for multiple antigens. Through fastp at Q25 and MiXCR, TCRdb rebuilt clones from the public reads, retaining in-frame beta chains. One record per CDR3 amino acid sequence lists the most common genes and DNA. Here the V and J calls rest on TCRdb's processing, not on the authors' analysis. This sample comprises 59,000 or so distinct CDR3 sequences, roughly an eighth of them detected only once. The ten most abundant clones make up 1.2% to 1.5% of the sample.

In its sample, this clonotype was seen a few times. It has no known antigen specificity. Base qualities were left out, and no much larger clone turns up one base away. Reading from cysteine to phenylalanine, the CDR3 counts 14 amino acids. The entry retains the CDR3 DNA only, 42 bases that are in frame from base 1. Trimming at the junction amounts to 4 bases on V and 2 bases on J, and the germline ends lie 11 bases apart. CDR1 and CDR2 were assigned from the germline V gene (reference sequence) as MNHNY and SVGAGI. The chain joins TRBV6-6 to TRBJ1-1, and possibly TRBD1, on 5 matching bases. Sequencing was performed on whole blood, taken at baseline. The clonotype comes from an adult who was a healthcare worker with PCR-confirmed SARS-CoV-2 infection or an uninfected control (not recorded which). The bases read TGTGCCAGCAGTTCTCTCCAGGGAAACACTGAAGCTTTCTTT. It translates as CASSSLQGNTEAFF.